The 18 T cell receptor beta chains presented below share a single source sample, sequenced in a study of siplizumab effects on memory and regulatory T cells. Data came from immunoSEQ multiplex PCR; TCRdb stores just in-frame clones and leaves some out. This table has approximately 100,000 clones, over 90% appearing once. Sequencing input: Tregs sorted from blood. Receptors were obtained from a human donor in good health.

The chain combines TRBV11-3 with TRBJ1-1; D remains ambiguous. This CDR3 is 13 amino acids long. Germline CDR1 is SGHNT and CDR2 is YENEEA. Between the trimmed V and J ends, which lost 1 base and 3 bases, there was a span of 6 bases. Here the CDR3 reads CASSLVPDTEAFF. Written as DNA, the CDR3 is TGTGCCAGCAGCTTAGTCCCGGACACTGAAGCTTTCTTT. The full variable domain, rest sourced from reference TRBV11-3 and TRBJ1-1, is EAGVVQSPRYKIIEKKQPVAFWCNPISGHNTLYWYLQNLGQGPELLIRYENEEAVDDSQLPKDRFSAERLKGVDSTLKIQPAELGDSAVYLCASSLVPDTEAFFGQGTRLTVV.

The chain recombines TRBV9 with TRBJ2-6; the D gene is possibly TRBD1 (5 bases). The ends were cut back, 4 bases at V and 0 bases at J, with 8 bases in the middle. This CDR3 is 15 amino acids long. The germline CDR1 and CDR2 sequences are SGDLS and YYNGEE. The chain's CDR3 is CASSRDSSGANVLTF. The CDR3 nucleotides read TGTGCCAGCAGCCGCGACAGCTCTGGGGCCAACGTCCTGACTTTC.

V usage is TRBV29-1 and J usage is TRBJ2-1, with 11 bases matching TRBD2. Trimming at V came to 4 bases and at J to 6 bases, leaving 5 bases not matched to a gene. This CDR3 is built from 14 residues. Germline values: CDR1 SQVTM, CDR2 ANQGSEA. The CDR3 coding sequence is TGCAGCGTTGGACTAGCGGGACCCGGCAATGAGCAGTTCTTC. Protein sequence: CSVGLAGPGNEQFF.

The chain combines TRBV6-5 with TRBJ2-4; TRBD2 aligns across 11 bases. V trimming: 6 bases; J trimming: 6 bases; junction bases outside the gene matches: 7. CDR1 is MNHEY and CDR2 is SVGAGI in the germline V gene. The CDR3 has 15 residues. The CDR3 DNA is TGTGCCAGCAGAGAGACCGGGACTAGCGGAAACATTCAGTACTTC. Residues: CASRETGTSGNIQYF.

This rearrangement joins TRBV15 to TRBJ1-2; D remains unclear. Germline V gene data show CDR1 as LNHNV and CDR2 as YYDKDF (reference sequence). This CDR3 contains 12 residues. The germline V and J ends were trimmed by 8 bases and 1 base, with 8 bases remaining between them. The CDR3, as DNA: TGTGCCACCTCCACCAATAACTATGGCTACACCTTC. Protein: CATSTNNYGYTF.

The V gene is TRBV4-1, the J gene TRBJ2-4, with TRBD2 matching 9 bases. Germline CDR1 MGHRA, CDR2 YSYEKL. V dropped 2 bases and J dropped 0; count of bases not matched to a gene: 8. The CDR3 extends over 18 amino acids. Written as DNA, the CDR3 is TGCGCCAGCAGCCAACCCATTCTAGCGGGGCTAGCCAAAAACATTCAGTACTTC. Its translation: CASSQPILAGLAKNIQYF.

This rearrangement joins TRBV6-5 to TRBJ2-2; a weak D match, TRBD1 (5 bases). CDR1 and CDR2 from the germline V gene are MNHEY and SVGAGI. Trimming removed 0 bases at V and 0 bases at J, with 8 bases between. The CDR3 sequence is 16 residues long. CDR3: CASSYSAGTNTGELFF. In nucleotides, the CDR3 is TGTGCCAGCAGTTACTCGGCAGGGACGAACACCGGGGAGCTGTTTTTT.

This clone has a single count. In DNA, the CDR3 is TGTGCCAGCAGCCTAGGGATGGGCGGGAATTCACCCCTCCACTTT. Protein: CASSLGMGGNSPLHF. The chain combines TRBV25-1 with TRBJ1-6, with unresolved D. The germline V gene encodes CDR1 MGHDK and CDR2 SYGVNS. CDR3 length: 15 residues. Trimming removed 6 bases from V and 7 bases from J, with 16 bases in between.

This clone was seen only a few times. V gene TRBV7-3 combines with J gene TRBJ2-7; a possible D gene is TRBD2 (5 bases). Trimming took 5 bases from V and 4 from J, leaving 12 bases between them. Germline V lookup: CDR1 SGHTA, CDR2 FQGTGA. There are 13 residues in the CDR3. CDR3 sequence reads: CASSNGLTYEQYF. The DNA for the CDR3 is TGTGCCAGCAGCAACGGACTGACTTACGAGCAGTACTTC.

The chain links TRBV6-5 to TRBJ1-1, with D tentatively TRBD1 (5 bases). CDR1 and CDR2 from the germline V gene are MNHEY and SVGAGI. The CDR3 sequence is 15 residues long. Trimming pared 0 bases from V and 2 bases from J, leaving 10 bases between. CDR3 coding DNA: TGTGCCAGCAGTTACTCCGGGGGGGTTAACACTGAAGCTTTCTTT. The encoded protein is CASSYSGGVNTEAFF.

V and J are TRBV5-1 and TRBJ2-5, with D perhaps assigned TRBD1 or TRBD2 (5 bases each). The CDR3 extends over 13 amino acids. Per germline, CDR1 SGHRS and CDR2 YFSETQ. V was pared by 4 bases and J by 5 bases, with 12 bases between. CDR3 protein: CASSPDWGETQYF. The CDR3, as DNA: TGCGCCAGCAGCCCTGACTGGGGGGAGACCCAGTACTTC.

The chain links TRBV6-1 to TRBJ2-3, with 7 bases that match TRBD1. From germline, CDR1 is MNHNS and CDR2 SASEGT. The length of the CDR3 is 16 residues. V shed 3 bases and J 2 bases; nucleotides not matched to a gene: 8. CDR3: CASSDRGQHYTDTQYF. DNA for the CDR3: TGTGCCAGCAGTGATAGGGGACAGCACTACACAGATACGCAGTATTTT.

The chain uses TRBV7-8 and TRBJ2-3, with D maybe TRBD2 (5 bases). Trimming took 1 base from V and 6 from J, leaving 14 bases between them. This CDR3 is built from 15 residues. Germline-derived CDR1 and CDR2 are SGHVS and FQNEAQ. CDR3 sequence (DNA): TGTGCCAGCAGCTTAGATGTTAGGGAGTGGGATACGCAGTATTTT. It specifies CASSLDVREWDTQYF.

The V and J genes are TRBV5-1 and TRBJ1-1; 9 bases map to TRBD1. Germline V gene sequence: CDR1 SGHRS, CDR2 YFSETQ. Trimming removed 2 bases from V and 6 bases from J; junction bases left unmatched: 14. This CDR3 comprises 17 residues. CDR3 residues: CASSLVGQGPREAEAFF. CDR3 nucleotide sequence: TGCGCCAGCAGCTTAGTCGGACAGGGGCCGCGAGAGGCTGAAGCTTTCTTT. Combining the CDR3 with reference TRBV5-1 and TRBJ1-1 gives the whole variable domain KAGVTQTPRYLIKTRGQQVTLSCSPISGHRSVSWYQQTPGQGLQFLFEYFSETQRNKGNFPGRFSGRQFSNSRSEMNVSTLELGDSALYLCASSLVGQGPREAEAFFGQGTRLTVV.

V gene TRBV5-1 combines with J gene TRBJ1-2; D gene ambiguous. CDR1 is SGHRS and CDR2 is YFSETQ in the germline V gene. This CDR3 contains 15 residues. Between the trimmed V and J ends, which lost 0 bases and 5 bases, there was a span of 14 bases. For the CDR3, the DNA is TGCGCCAGCAGCTTGGGAGATAATCAACGATATGGCTACACCTTC. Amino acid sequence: CASSLGDNQRYGYTF.

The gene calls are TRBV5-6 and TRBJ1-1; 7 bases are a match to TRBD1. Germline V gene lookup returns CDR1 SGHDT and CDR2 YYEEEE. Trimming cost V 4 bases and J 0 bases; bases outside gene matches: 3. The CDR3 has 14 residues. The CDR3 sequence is CASSLGTVNTEAFF. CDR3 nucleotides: TGTGCCAGCAGCCTTGGGACAGTGAACACTGAAGCTTTCTTT.

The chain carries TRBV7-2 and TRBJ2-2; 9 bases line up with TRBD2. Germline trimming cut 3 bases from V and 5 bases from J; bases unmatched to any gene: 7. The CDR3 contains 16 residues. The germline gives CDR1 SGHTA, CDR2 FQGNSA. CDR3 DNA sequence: TGTGCCAGCAGCTTGAAGGGGCTAGCGGGGACCGGGGAGCTGTTTTTT. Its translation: CASSLKGLAGTGELFF.

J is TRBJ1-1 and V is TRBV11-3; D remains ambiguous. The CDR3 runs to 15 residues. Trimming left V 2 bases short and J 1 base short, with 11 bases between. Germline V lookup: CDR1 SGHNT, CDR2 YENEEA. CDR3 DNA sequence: TGTGCCAGCAGCTTAAACCTCGCCTCGAACACTGAAGCTTTCTTT. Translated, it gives CASSLNLASNTEAFF.